This T cell receptor beta chain derives from a study of identical twins (dated by TCRdb to 2016 to 2017). With regard to the full study: The study deep-sequenced TCR alpha and beta repertoires from monozygotic twins, unrelated adults of various ages and cord blood to test whether fetal clonotypes persist. To rule out contamination, replicate twin experiments were performed at different times with different library preparation protocols.

The library was produced with 5' RACE. The data were produced on an Illumina HiSeq 2000. Template switching introduced a universal primer binding site; the final cDNA contained a unique molecular identifier, enabling accurate counting of TCR cDNA molecules. Specific primers in the conserved constant-segment region were used to synthesize first-strand cDNA for TCR alpha and beta chains. Each cDNA library was double barcoded, with a SMART-Mk sample barcode plus Illumina barcodes, to control for contamination. Two successive PCR steps introduced TruSeq adapter sequences along with Illumina sample barcodes. TCR alpha and beta cDNA libraries were sequenced on the Illumina HiSeq platform with custom primers. Per the source publication's procedure: Raw reads were processed with MiGEC to extract unique molecular identifiers, and MiXCR was used to determine CDR3 positions. Recombination models were inferred per individual with the repgenHMM and IGoR tools using an EM algorithm. Shared clonotype analysis was performed with the tcR package in R, normalizing sharing by the product of cloneset sizes. To study raw recombination free of thymic and clonal selection effects, out-of-frame nonproductive sequences were analyzed. TCRdb reworked the public reads: Q25 trimming with fastp, MiXCR clone assembly, productive beta chains retained. Duplicate CDR3 protein sequences are folded into a single record with the most common DNA and genes. TCRdb, rather than the study authors, made the V and J calls. A total of 1.5 million to 2 million distinct CDR3 sequences appear in this sample, roughly 35% of them only once. In total, the top ten clones hold approximately 0.25% of the sample.

What the research found in general, with its limitations: Fewer insertions were carried by abundant cord blood beta clonotypes, a similar but weaker trend appeared in young adult naive repertoires, and no such trend appeared in memory repertoires. Because the same donors could not be followed over many years, conclusions were based on cross-sectional statistical analysis. Excess twin sharing in beta out-of-frame sequences was weaker because fewer shared sequences lowered the signal-to-noise ratio. Zero-insertion analyses could be partly confounded by invariant T cells such as MAIT and iNKT, although diverse VJ usage argued against such confounding for most clonotypes. Compared with coincidental sharing between unrelated individuals, out-of-frame TCR alpha sequences shared between twins showed an excess of sequences with low generation probability. In monozygotic twins, out-of-frame TCR alpha sharing was systematically underestimated by recombination models, although the models agreed with sharing between unrelated individuals.

Every donor was a healthy Caucasian. Of note for this clonotype: Its cognate antigen has yet to be identified. No clone much larger than this one lies a single base away; base qualities are absent.

Material: cord blood. The receptor's source is a newborn girl in good health.

The CDR3 protein: CASSLGPGTPIYNEQFF. The nucleotide sequence is TGCGCCAGCAGCTTGGGTCCCGGGACCCCTATCTACAATGAGCAGTTCTTC. The chain links TRBV5-1 with TRBJ2-1; the D gene is possibly TRBD1 or TRBD2, with 5 bases matching each. The junction carries 16 bases between V and J, which are trimmed by 0 bases and 3 bases respectively. Sequences SGHRS (CDR1) and YFSETQ (CDR2) are obtained from the germline V gene. There are 17 amino acids in the CDR3, from cysteine to phenylalanine inclusive. The CDR3 DNA has 51 bases and is translated from base 1.